Listed below are T cell receptor beta chains from one sample, sequenced in a study of cytomegalovirus exposure and HLA in healthy donors. The assay was immunoSEQ multiplex PCR, and TCRdb's table has in-frame clones only and misses some. The sample lists 100,000 to 120,000 clones, over 65% occurring once. The sample was PBMCs. Receptors were obtained from a woman aged 25 to 39 in good health and CMV-seropositive. The CDR3 runs from the conserved cysteine through the conserved F or W. A D gene is named only where the DNA matches it firmly. Clone size appears in some rows only: once, few, many, or a class for an expanded clone.

TRBJ1-1,.,TRBD1,TRBV29-1,TGCAGCGTGGCGGCGGGGCAGGGGGCTTTTTCGATGAACACTGAAGCTTTCTTT,CSVAAGQGAFSMNTEAFF
TRBJ2-6,.,.,TRBV7-6,TGTGCCATTGGGAGCTCTGGGGCCAACGTCCTGACTTTC,CAIGSSGANVLTF
TRBJ1-3,.,TRBD1,TRBV15,TGTGCCACCAGCTATTGGGGACAGGTGATTACCTCTGGAAACACCATATATTTT,CATSYWGQVITSGNTIYF
TRBJ2-1,.,TRBD2,TRBV5-4,TGTGCCAGCAGCCCAGATAGCGGGGGGGCCTTCAATGAGCAGTTCTTC,CASSPDSGGAFNEQFF
TRBJ1-2,.,.,TRBV13,TGTGCCAGCAGCTCGGGTGAGAACTATGGCTACACCTTC,CASSSGENYGYTF
TRBJ2-2,.,TRBD1,TRBV6-6,TGTGCCAGCAGAACTGGATGGACAGGCAAAGCCGGGGAGCTGTTTTTT,CASRTGWTGKAGELFF
TRBJ2-1,.,TRBD2,TRBV2,TGTGCCAGCAGACAGACTAGCGGGGTTCACCTTGAGCAGTTCTTC,CASRQTSGVHLEQFF
TRBJ2-2,.,.,TRBV29-1,TGCAGCGTTGAAACAGGGTCAATTTCCGGGGAGCTGTTTTTT,CSVETGSISGELFF
TRBJ2-3,.,TRBD2,TRBV7-9,TGTGCCAGCAGCACACTAGCGGGAGTAGCAGATACGCAGTATTTT,CASSTLAGVADTQYF
TRBJ1-3,few,.,TRBV5-6,TGTGCCAGCAGCGCTGACAGCTTTTCTGGAAACACCATATATTTT,CASSADSFSGNTIYF
TRBJ1-4,.,TRBD1,TRBV28,TGTGCCACAAACTCGGGACAGGGGAGTGAAAAACTGTTTTTT,CATNSGQGSEKLFF
TRBJ2-7,.,TRBD1,TRBV7-6,TGTGCCAGCAGCCGTACCGGGACAGGGAGCTCCTACGAGCAGTACTTC,CASSRTGTGSSYEQYF
TRBJ2-5,.,TRBD1,TRBV29-1,TGCAGCGTTCTCCGGACAGGGGTAGTTGAGGAGACCCAGTACTTC,CSVLRTGVVEETQYF
TRBJ2-7,.,TRBD2,TRBV30,TGTGCCTGGAGACTAGCGGGGGAAACCTACGAGCAGTACTTC,CAWRLAGETYEQYF
TRBJ1-4,.,.,TRBV6-1,TGTGCCAGCAGTGACAGGGATGAAAAACTGTTTTTT,CASSDRDEKLFF
TRBJ2-1,.,TRBD2,TRBV6-4,TGTGCCAGCAGTGACTCGGTCCAGCGGGGTTTCAATGAGCAGTTCTTC,CASSDSVQRGFNEQFF
TRBJ2-7,.,TRBD2,TRBV7-9,TGTGCCAGCAGTAGCGGGAGGGCCTACGAGCAGTACTTC,CASSSGRAYEQYF
TRBJ2-7,.,TRBD1,TRBV7-6,TGTGCCAGCAGCCCCTCCCTGGGGACAGGCCCATCCGGGCAGTACTTC,CASSPSLGTGPSGQYF
TRBJ1-1,.,.,TRBV2,TGTGCCAGCAGGGTACAGGGTTTAGAGACTGAAGCTTTCTTT,CASRVQGLETEAFF
TRBJ1-2,.,TRBD1,TRBV18,TGTGCCAGCTCACCACCGGGACAGGGTTTTAGTGGCTACACCTTC,CASSPPGQGFSGYTF
TRBJ2-2,few,TRBD2,TRBV5-4,TGTGCCAGCAGCCCGGGACTAGCAGCCGGGGAGCTGTTTTTT,CASSPGLAAGELFF
TRBJ2-5,.,.,TRBV2,TGTGCCAGCAGTGTTACTAGTTACCTGGAGACCCAGTACTTC,CASSVTSYLETQYF
TRBJ2-3,.,.,TRBV5-1,TGCGCCAGCAGCTTGGGCGCGGGGGCTAGCACAGATACGCAGTATTTT,CASSLGAGASTDTQYF
TRBJ1-5,.,TRBD1,TRBV6-4,TGTGCCAGCAGTGATAGGGACAGGTGTGAGAGCAATCAGCCCCAGCATTTT,CASSDRDRCESNQPQHF
TRBJ1-1,once,.,TRBV7-9,TGTTCCAGCAGCCCCTACGAGACTGAAGCTTTCTTT,CSSSPYETEAFF
TRBJ2-7,.,TRBD2,TRBV10-3,TGTGCCATCGGCACTAGCGTCTACGAGCAGTACTTC,CAIGTSVYEQYF
TRBJ2-1,.,TRBD2,TRBV9,TGTGCCAGCAGCGTGGGGACTAGCGGGAAGAGCTCCTACAATGAGCAGTTCTTC,CASSVGTSGKSSYNEQFF
TRBJ2-3,.,.,TRBV5-1,TGCGCCAGCATCAAGGGTGAAGCGGTGGATACGCAGTATTTT,CASIKGEAVDTQYF
TRBJ1-5,.,TRBD1,TRBV2,TGTGCCAGCAGGGGACAGAGTAATCAGCCCCAGCATTTT,CASRGQSNQPQHF
TRBJ2-7,few,.,TRBV11-3,TGTGCCAGCAGCTTATCAGGAGGTACCTCCTACGAGCAGTACTTC,CASSLSGGTSYEQYF
TRBJ2-1,.,.,TRBV11-3,TGTGCCAGCAGCTTAACCCGTGAGCCCTACAATGAGCAGTTCTTC,CASSLTREPYNEQFF
TRBJ2-5,.,.,TRBV5-1,TGCGCCAGCAGCTTGGGGGAGGTCACTAGTCCGCAAGAGACCCAGTACTTC,CASSLGEVTSPQETQYF
TRBJ2-1,few,.,TRBV15,TGTGCCACCAGCAGAGATCCCTCGGGAGTGAATGAGCAGTTCTTC,CATSRDPSGVNEQFF
TRBJ2-7,.,TRBD2,TRBV9,TGTGCCAGCAGCGGGGAGGGATGGTCCGAGCAGTACTTC,CASSGEGWSEQYF
TRBJ1-2,once,.,TRBV2,TGTGCCAGCAGTCGTGGGGCGAACTATGGCTACACCTTC,CASSRGANYGYTF
TRBJ1-5,.,TRBD1,TRBV7-9,TGTGCCAGCAGCACAGGGGGTCCGGGGCAGCCCCAGCATTTT,CASSTGGPGQPQHF
TRBJ1-5,few,TRBD1,TRBV6-6,TGTGCCAGCAGTTCAGGACAGGGGGATCAGCCCCAGCATTTT,CASSSGQGDQPQHF
TRBJ2-5,.,.,TRBV13,TGTGCCAGCAGCTTAGGACAGGGGGCGGGAGGGACCCAGTACTTC,CASSLGQGAGGTQYF
TRBJ2-7,.,TRBD1,TRBV7-8,TGTGCCAGCAAACAAGGGACAGACCAGAGCTCCTACGAGCAGTACTTC,CASKQGTDQSSYEQYF
TRBJ2-1,.,.,TRBV4-1,TGCGCCAGCAGTGAGAGCCGGGATGGCTCCTACAATGAGCAGTTCTTC,CASSESRDGSYNEQFF
TRBJ1-1,.,.,TRBV10-3,TGTGCCATCAGTGAGTCAAATGGGGAGGGCGCTTTCTTT,CAISESNGEGAFF
TRBJ2-1,once,.,TRBV10-3,TGTGCCATCAGTGCGGGAGCGGAAGGCGGCAATGAGCAGTTCTTC,CAISAGAEGGNEQFF
TRBJ2-7,.,.,TRBV12-5,TGTGCTAGTGGTCGTCATATGAGCTCCTACGAGCAGTACTTC,CASGRHMSSYEQYF
TRBJ1-3,.,TRBD1,TRBV6-6,TGTGCCAGCACTAGGCAGGGACAGCCCGGAAACACCATATATTTT,CASTRQGQPGNTIYF
TRBJ2-1,.,TRBD2,TRBV13,TGTGCCAGCAGCGGGACTAGCGGGGAGCGGTTCTACAATGAGCAGTTCTTC,CASSGTSGERFYNEQFF
TRBJ1-1,.,.,TRBV2,TGTGCCAGCAGTGAAAATTGGGGCGGCACTGAAGCTTTCTTT,CASSENWGGTEAFF
TRBJ2-1,.,TRBD1,TRBV15,TGTGCCACCAGCAGAGATACAGGGGGTGATGAGCAGTTCTTC,CATSRDTGGDEQFF
TRBJ2-7,.,TRBD2,TRBV5-1,TGCGCCAGCAGCTTGACTAGCGGGAGTCTCGAGCAGTACTTC,CASSLTSGSLEQYF
TRBJ1-3,.,TRBD1,TRBV7-9,TGTGCCAGCAGCCGGGCAGGGGGCAGAAACACCATATATTTT,CASSRAGGRNTIYF
TRBJ2-1,.,TRBD1,TRBV5-1,TGCGCCAGCAGCTTGGGTTTTAGGGGGACAGCAAGCGATGAGCAGTTCTTC,CASSLGFRGTASDEQFF